Presented here are 4 T cell receptor beta chains from one specimen sequenced in a study of a mutant IDH1 vaccine in newly diagnosed glioma. The time point was: week 11, during vaccination. In every dose of vaccine, 300 ug of mutant IDH1 20-mer peptide was given alongside topical imiquimod. Libraries were prepared by immunoSEQ multiplex PCR; TCRdb keeps only in-frame clonotypes and omits some of them. The sample lists some 21,000 clones, about 90% occurring once. Their antigens remain unidentified. Specimen: PBMCs, collected from a glioma patient whose treatment included an IDH1 peptide vaccine. Receptors were obtained from a woman between 40 and 55 years old with glioma.

V usage is TRBV30 and J usage is TRBJ1-5; no clear D. V dropped 0 bases and J dropped 6 bases, with 9 bases sitting between them. From germline, CDR1 is GTSNPN and CDR2 SVGIG (reference sequence). This CDR3 has 13 residues. CDR3 region: CAWSVRLGQPQHF. As DNA, the CDR3 is TGTGCCTGGAGTGTACGATTGGGTCAGCCCCAGCATTTT.

V gene TRBV2 combines with J gene TRBJ2-6; 7 bases align to TRBD1. The germline gives CDR1 SNHLY, CDR2 FYNNEI. CDR3 length: 16 amino acids. J was trimmed by 3 bases and V by 7 bases; bases with no gene match: 9. The CDR3 DNA reads TGTGCCAGCACTCAGGGGGATTACAGTGGGGCCAACGTCCTGACTTTC. Its translation: CASTQGDYSGANVLTF.

This sequence joins TRBV6-5 and TRBJ1-2; D is possibly TRBD1 (5 bases). V lost 9 bases, J lost 4 bases, and 18 bases lay in between. CDR3 length: 14 residues. CDR1 is MNHEY and CDR2 is SVGAGI in the germline V gene. CDR3: CASGVYLRGYGYTF. CDR3 DNA: TGTGCCAGTGGGGTATACTTAAGGGGCTATGGCTACACCTTC.

The rearrangement joins TRBV4-1 to TRBJ1-2; D is uncertain. The CDR3 has 14 amino acids. Deletions cut 3 bases from V and 5 bases from J, with 13 bases between. CDR1 and CDR2 from the germline V gene are MGHRA and YSYEKL. DNA of the CDR3: TGCGCCAGCAGCCAGCCCATTGGGCCTTATGGCTACACCTTC. Translating gives CASSQPIGPYGYTF.